Sequencing of this TCR beta chain was carried out in a study of vaccination effects on CD4 cells after COVID-19. General study findings and limits: A shortage of convalescent patients and an absence of early post-infection timepoints characterized the study.

Using viral peptide pools, the ViraFEST assay grew out antigen-specific CD4+ T cells prior to sequencing. Researchers isolated CD4+ T cells once less than 13 days of culture had elapsed. Vaccinated participants had no history of SARS-CoV-2 infection and tested negative for nucleocapsid antibodies. This table comes from immunoSEQ multiplex PCR, and its TCRdb copy is limited to in-frame clones, with some not included. The table shows over 30,000 clones, with about two thirds occurring only once. This clone was seen only a few times. Its target is not known. CDR1 SGDLS and CDR2 YYNGEE come from the germline V gene. Losses at the gene ends were 5 bases for V and 7 bases for J; bases not matched to a gene: 11. The CDR3 runs to 15 residues.

The V gene is TRBV9, the J gene TRBJ1-2; 10 bases match TRBD1. The clonotype was recovered from a human donor who received a COVID-19 vaccine. The sequenced sample was CD4+ T cells from PBMCs cultured with SARS-CoV-2 spike peptides, obtained before COVID-19 vaccination. The DNA of the CDR3 is TGTGCCAGCAGACCCTCGACAGGGGGCGCGTTTGGCTACACCTTC. Amino acid sequence: CASRPSTGGAFGYTF.